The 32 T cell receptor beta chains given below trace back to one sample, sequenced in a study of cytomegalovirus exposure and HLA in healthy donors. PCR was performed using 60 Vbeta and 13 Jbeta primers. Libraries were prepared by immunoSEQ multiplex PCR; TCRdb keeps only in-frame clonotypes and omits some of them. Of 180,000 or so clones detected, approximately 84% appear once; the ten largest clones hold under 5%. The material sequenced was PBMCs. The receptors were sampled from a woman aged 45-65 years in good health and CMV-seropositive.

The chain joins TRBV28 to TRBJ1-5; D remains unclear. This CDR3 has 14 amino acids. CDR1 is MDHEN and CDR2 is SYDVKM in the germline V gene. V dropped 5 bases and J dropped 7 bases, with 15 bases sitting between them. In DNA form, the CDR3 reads TGTGCCAGCAGTGTTGGACGGGAAGTCCAGCCCCAGCATTTT. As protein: CASSVGREVQPQHF. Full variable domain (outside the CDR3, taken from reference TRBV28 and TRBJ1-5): DVKVTQSSRYLVKRTGEKVFLECVQDMDHENMFWYRQDPGLGLRLIYFSYDVKMKEKGDIPEGYSVSREKKERFSLILESASTNQTSMYLCASSVGREVQPQHFGDGTRLSIL.

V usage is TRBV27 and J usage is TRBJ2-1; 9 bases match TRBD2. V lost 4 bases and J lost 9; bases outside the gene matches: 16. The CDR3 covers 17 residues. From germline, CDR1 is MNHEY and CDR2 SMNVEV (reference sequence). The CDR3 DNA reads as TGTGCCAGCAGTTCCCCCTGGGCGGGAGGGCCTGGTTCTGAGCAGTTCTTC. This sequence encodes CASSSPWAGGPGSEQFF.

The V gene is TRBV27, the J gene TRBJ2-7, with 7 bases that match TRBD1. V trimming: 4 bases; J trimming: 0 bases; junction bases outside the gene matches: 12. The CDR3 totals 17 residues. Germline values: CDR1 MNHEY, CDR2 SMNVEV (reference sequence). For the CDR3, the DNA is TGTGCCAGCAGTTCAAACGGACAGGCTAAACTCTCCTACGAGCAGTACTTC. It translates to CASSSNGQAKLSYEQYF.

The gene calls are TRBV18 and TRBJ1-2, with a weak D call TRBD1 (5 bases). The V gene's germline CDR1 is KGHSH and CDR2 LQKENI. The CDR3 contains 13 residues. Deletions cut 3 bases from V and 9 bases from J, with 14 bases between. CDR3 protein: CASSPAGVASYTF. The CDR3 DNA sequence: TGTGCCAGCTCACCCGCGGGGGTCGCTAGCTACACCTTC. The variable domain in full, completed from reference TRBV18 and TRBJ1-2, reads NAGVMQNPRHLVRRRGQEARLRCSPMKGHSHVYWYRQLPEEGLKFMVYLQKENIIDESGMPKERFSAEFPKEGPSILRIQQVVRGDSAAYFCASSPAGVASYTFGSGTRLTVV.

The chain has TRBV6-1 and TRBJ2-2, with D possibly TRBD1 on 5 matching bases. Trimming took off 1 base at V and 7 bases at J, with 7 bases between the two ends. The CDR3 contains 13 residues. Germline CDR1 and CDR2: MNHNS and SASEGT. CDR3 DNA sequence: TGTGCCAGCAGTGAAGGGGGCGGCGGGGAGCTGTTTTTT. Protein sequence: CASSEGGGGELFF.

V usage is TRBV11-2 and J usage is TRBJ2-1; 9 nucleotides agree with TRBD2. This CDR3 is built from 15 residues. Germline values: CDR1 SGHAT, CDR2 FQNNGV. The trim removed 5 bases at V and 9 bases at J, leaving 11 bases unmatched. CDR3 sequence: CASSPSPPSGIEQFF. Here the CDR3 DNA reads TGTGCCAGCAGCCCGAGCCCGCCTAGCGGGATTGAGCAGTTCTTC.

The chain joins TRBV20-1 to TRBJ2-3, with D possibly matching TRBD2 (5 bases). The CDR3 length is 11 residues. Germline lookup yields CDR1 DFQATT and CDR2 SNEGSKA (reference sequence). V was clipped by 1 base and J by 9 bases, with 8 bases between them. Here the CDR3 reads CSARGRGTQYF. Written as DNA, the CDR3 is TGCAGTGCTAGAGGAAGAGGGACGCAGTATTTT.

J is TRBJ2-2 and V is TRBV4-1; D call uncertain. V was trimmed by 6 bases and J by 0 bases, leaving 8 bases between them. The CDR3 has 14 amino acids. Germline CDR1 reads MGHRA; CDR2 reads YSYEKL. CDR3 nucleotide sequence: TGCGCCAGCAGTCTAGACCCGAACACCGGGGAGCTGTTTTTT. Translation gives CASSLDPNTGELFF.

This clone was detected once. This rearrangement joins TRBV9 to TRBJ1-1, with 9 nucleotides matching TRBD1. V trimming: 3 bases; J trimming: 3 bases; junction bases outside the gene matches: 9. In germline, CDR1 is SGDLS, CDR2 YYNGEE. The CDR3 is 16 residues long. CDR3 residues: CASSASSRTGDTEAFF. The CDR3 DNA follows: TGTGCCAGCAGCGCCAGTAGCAGGACAGGGGACACTGAAGCTTTCTTT.

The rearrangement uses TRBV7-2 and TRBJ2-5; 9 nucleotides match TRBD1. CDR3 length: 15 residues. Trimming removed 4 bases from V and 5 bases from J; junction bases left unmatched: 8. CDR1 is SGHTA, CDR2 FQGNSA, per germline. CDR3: CASSSTGTGWETQYF. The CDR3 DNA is TGTGCCAGCAGCTCGACCGGGACAGGGTGGGAGACCCAGTACTTC.

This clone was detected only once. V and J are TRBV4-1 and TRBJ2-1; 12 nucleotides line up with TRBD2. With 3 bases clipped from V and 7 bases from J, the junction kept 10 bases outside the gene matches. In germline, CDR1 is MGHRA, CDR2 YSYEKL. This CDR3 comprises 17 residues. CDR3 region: CASSQPRLAGGPNEQFF. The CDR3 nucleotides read TGCGCCAGCAGCCAGCCTCGGCTAGCGGGGGGGCCGAATGAGCAGTTCTTC.

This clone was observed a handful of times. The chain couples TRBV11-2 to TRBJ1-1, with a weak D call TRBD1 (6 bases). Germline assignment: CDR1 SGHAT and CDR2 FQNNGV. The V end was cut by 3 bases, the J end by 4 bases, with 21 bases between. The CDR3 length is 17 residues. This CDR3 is CASSLRQGSSEGTEAFF. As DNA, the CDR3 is TGTGCCAGCAGCTTGAGGCAGGGGTCCTCAGAAGGCACTGAAGCTTTCTTT.

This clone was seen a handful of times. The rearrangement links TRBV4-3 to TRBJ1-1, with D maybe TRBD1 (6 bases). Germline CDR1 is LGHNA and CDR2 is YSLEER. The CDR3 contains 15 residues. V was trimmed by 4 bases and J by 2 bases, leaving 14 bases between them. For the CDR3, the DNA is TGCGCCAGCAGCCGGGAGGGGGGGCGAAACACTGAAGCTTTCTTT. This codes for CASSREGGRNTEAFF.

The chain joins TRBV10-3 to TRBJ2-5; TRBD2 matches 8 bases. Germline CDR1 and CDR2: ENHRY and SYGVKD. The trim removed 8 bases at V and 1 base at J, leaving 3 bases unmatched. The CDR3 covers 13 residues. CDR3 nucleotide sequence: TGTGCCATCGGGCGGGAGGTCCAAGAGACCCAGTACTTC. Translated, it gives CAIGREVQETQYF.

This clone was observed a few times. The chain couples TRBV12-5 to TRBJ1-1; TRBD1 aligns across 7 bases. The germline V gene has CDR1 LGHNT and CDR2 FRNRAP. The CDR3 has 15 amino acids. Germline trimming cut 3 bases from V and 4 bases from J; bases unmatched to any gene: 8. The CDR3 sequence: CASGLITGASTEAFF. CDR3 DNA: TGTGCTAGTGGTTTAATAACAGGGGCGAGCACTGAAGCTTTCTTT.

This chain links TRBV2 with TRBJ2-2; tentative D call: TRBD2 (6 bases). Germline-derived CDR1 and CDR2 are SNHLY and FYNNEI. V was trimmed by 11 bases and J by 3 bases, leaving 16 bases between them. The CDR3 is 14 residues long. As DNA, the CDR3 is TGTGCCTTAGAGGGGCGGGAAGACACCGGGGAGCTGTTTTTT. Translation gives CALEGREDTGELFF.

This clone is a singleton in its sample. Here the CDR3 reads CASSLGRAEAFF. In DNA form, the CDR3 reads TGTGCCAGCAGCTTGGGTCGGGCTGAAGCTTTCTTT. V gene TRBV5-8 combines with J gene TRBJ1-1; D gene unclear. Germline V gene data show CDR1 as SGHTS and CDR2 as YDEGEE. The CDR3 is 12 amino acids. V was cut by 0 bases and J by 6 bases, with 6 bases left in between.

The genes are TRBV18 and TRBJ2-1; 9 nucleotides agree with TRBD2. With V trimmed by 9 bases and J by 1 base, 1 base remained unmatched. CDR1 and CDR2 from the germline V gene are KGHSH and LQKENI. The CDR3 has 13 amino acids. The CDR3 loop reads CASLAGSYNEQFF. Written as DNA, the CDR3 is TGTGCCAGTCTAGCGGGATCCTACAATGAGCAGTTCTTC.

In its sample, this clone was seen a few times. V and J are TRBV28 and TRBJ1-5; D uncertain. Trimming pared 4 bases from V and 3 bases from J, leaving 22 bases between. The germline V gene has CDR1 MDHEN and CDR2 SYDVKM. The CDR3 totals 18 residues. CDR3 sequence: CASSSSPGLGSINQPQHF. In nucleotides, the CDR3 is TGTGCCAGCAGTTCCTCGCCGGGTCTCGGGTCAATCAATCAGCCCCAGCATTTT.

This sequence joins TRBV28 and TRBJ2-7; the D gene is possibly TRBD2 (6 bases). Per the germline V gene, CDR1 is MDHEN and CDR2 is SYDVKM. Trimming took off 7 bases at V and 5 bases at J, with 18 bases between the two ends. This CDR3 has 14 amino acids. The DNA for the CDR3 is TGTGCCAGCACCCCCCCGGGGCTAGCGCACGAGCAGTACTTC. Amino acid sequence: CASTPPGLAHEQYF.

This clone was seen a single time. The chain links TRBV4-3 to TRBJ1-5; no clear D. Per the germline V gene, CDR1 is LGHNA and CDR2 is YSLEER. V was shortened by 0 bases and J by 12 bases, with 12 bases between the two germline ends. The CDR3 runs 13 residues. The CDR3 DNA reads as TGCGCCAGCAGCCAAGAGGCTCAGCGGGTCCAGCATTTT. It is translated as CASSQEAQRVQHF.

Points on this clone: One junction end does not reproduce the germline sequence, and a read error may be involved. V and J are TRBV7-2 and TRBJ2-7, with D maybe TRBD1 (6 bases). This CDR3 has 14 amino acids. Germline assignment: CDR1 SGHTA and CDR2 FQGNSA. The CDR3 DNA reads TGCGCCAGCAGCATCACAGGGTTCCCCTACGAGCAGTACTTC. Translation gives CASSITGFPYEQYF.

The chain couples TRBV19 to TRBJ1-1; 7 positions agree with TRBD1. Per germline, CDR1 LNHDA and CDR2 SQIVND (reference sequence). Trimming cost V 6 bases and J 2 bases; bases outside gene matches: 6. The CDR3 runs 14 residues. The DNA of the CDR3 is TGTGCCAGTAGACACAGGGGAGATAACACTGAAGCTTTCTTT. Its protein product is CASRHRGDNTEAFF.

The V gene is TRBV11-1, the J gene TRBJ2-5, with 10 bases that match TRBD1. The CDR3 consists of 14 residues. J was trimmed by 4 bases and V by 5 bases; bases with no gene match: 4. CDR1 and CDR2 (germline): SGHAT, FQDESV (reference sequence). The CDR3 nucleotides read TGTGCCAGCAGCCCCCGGACAGGGGGAGAGACCCAGTACTTC. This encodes CASSPRTGGETQYF.

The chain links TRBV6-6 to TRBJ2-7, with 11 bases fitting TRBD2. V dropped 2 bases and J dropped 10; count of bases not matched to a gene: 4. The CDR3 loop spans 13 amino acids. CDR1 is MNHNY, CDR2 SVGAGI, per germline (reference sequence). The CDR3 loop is CASSYGLAGGQYF. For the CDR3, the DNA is TGTGCCAGCAGTTACGGGCTAGCGGGAGGACAGTACTTC.

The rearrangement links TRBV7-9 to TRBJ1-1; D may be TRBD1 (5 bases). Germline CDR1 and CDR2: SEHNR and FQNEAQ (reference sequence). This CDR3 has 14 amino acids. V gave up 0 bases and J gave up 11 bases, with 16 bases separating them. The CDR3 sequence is CASSLAGGVPGAFF. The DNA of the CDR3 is TGTGCCAGCAGCTTAGCCGGGGGGGTTCCGGGGGCTTTCTTT.

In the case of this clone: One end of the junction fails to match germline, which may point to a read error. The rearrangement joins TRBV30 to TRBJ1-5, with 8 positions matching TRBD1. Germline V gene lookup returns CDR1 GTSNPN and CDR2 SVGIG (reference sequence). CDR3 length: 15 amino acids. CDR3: CAWSARQGSSQPQHF. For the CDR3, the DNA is TGTGCCTGGAGTGCCCGACAGGGGAGCAGTCAGCCCCAGCATTTT.

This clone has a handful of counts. The CDR3 DNA is TGCGCCAGCAGCTTTTTGACAGGGGGTAAGGAGACCCAGTACTTC. This sequence encodes CASSFLTGGKETQYF. The chain is built from TRBV5-1 and TRBJ2-5; 9 nucleotides align to TRBD1. CDR3 length: 15 residues. V shed 2 bases, J shed 5 bases, and the junction held 7 bases outside the gene matches. CDR1 and CDR2 (germline): SGHRS, YFSETQ.

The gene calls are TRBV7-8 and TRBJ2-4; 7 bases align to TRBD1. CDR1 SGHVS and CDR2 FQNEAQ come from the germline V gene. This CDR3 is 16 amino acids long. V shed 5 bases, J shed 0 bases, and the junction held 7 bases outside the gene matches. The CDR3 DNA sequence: TGTGCCAGCAGCCCTACCGGACAGGCAGCCAAAAACATTCAGTACTTC. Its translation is CASSPTGQAAKNIQYF.

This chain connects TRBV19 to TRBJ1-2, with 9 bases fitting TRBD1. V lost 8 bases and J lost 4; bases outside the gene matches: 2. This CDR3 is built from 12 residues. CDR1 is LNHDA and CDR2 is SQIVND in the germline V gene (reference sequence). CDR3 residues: CASGTGIYGYTF. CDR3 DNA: TGTGCCAGTGGGACAGGGATCTATGGCTACACCTTC.

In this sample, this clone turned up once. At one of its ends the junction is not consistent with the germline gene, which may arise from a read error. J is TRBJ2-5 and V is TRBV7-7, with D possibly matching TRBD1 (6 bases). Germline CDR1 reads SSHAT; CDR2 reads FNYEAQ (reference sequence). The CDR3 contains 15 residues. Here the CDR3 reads CASSLAARGQETQYF. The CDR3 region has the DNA TGTGCTAGCAGCTTAGCCGCCAGGGGCCAAGAGACCCAGTACTTC.

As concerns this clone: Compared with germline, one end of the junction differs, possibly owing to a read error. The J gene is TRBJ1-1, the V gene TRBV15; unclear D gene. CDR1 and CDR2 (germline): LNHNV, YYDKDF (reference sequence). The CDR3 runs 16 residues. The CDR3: CATSREYPTANTEAFF. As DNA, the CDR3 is TGTGCCACCAGCCGAGAGTACCCCACAGCGAACACTGAAGCTTTCTTT.